The rows below give T cell receptor beta chains drawn from one sample of a study of cytomegalovirus exposure and HLA in healthy donors. Using immunoSEQ multiplex PCR, the repertoire was profiled, and TCRdb retains in-frame clones only, with some absent. The sample lists around 170,000 clones; around 86% were seen once. Sequencing was done on a sample of PBMCs. The receptors were sampled from a man aged 40-49 years in good health and CMV-seropositive. Both conserved end residues are part of each CDR3. The D gene is left open where the match is weak. Some rows mark clone size as missing; the rest say once, few, many or name a class of expanded clone.

cdr3_nt,cdr3_aa,j_call,v_call,clone_size,d_call
TGTGCCAGCACCTCCGACAGGGGGCGGGAAGGCCAGCCCCAGCATTTT,CASTSDRGREGQPQHF,TRBJ1-5,TRBV2,-,TRBD1
TGTGCCAGTAGAATAATTGGAGGGAGCTATGGCTACACCTTC,CASRIIGGSYGYTF,TRBJ1-2,TRBV19,once,-
TGTGCCAGCAGCTTGGTTTCTAGCACAGATACGCAGTATTTT,CASSLVSSTDTQYF,TRBJ2-3,TRBV5-6,-,-
TGTGCCAGCATCTCGGACAGGGCCACTGAAGCTTTCTTT,CASISDRATEAFF,TRBJ1-1,TRBV7-9,few,TRBD1
TGTGCCAGCAGCTTATCGGGGGGGACAGGGGTCTACGAGCAGTACTTC,CASSLSGGTGVYEQYF,TRBJ2-7,TRBV11-2,-,TRBD1
TGCAGCGCCCTAACCGATTCCCACAATGAGCAGTTCTTC,CSALTDSHNEQFF,TRBJ2-1,TRBV29-1,-,-
TGTGCCAGCAGCTTGGCGAGCGGGGGAATCACAGATACGCAGTATTTT,CASSLASGGITDTQYF,TRBJ2-3,TRBV5-4,-,TRBD2
TGTGCCAGCTCACCACGGGGGGGCTTAAACACTGAAGCTTTCTTT,CASSPRGGLNTEAFF,TRBJ1-1,TRBV18,few,-
TGTGCCAGCAGTCGACAGGGCCGCTCCTACAATGAGCAGTTCTTC,CASSRQGRSYNEQFF,TRBJ2-1,TRBV9,-,TRBD1
TGTGCCAGCAGCCTAAAGGCGGTTGGGCGGGTGGAGACCCAGTACTTC,CASSLKAVGRVETQYF,TRBJ2-5,TRBV7-2,-,-
TGTGCCAGCAGCTTAGGCAGCGGGGGGAGCACAGATACGCAGTATTTT,CASSLGSGGSTDTQYF,TRBJ2-3,TRBV7-6,-,TRBD2
TGTGCCAGCAGCCGGGCTTCCTACGAGCAGTACTTC,CASSRASYEQYF,TRBJ2-7,TRBV14,-,-
TGTGCCAGCAGCGTAGTTGGCAGGGAAAGTATCAACACCGGGGAGCTGTTTTTT,CASSVVGRESINTGELFF,TRBJ2-2,TRBV9,-,-
TGTGCCAGCAGCTTGTGGCAGGGCCCTGCTAGCAATCAGCCCCAGCATTTT,CASSLWQGPASNQPQHF,TRBJ1-5,TRBV5-4,-,-
TGTGCCTGGAGTGTACGTAGACTTACTAACTATGGCTACACCTTC,CAWSVRRLTNYGYTF,TRBJ1-2,TRBV30,once,-
TGTGCCAGTAGTGGCAGGGGGCGCGATCAGCCCCAGCATTTT,CASSGRGRDQPQHF,TRBJ1-5,TRBV19,-,TRBD1
TGTGCCAGCAGCCAAGAATTCAACGGGGGGAGATATGGCTACACCTTC,CASSQEFNGGRYGYTF,TRBJ1-2,TRBV14,few,-
TGTGCCAGTAGTATCGAAGGGTGGGGGGTTAGCAATCAGCCCCAGCATTTT,CASSIEGWGVSNQPQHF,TRBJ1-5,TRBV19,-,-
TGCGCCAGCAGCTCCTTTCGTCTGACAGGGGAAGGTGAGACCCAGTACTTC,CASSSFRLTGEGETQYF,TRBJ2-5,TRBV5-1,-,TRBD1
TGTGCCAGCAGCCGGGGATCGAACTGGGACAGACGTCAAGAGACCCAGTACTTC,CASSRGSNWDRRQETQYF,TRBJ2-5,TRBV7-2,-,TRBD1
TGTGCCAGCAGCCAATCCGGGGTCTATGGCTACACCTTC,CASSQSGVYGYTF,TRBJ1-2,TRBV6-5,few,-
TGTGCCAGCAGCTCCGCGGGGGGGGAGACCCAGTACTTC,CASSSAGGETQYF,TRBJ2-5,TRBV28,-,TRBD2
TGTGCCAGCAGCCGAGGTGAAGCCTTGAACACTGAAGCTTTCTTT,CASSRGEALNTEAFF,TRBJ1-1,TRBV5-4,-,-
TGTGCCTGGAGTGTATTCACAGGGGGGTACGAGCAGTACTTC,CAWSVFTGGYEQYF,TRBJ2-7,TRBV30,-,TRBD1
TGTGCCAGCAGTCCCGGCAACAGCCACACTGAAGCTTTCTTT,CASSPGNSHTEAFF,TRBJ1-1,TRBV6-1,-,-
TGTGCCAGCAGCTTAAGGACTAGCGGGGGGGAGACCCAGTACTTC,CASSLRTSGGETQYF,TRBJ2-5,TRBV7-2,once,TRBD2
TGCAGCGTTTCCGGTCCGAATTGGCAGTTCTTC,CSVSGPNWQFF,TRBJ2-1,TRBV29-1,-,-
TGTGCCAGCAGCCCTCGGGACACCTATAGCAATCAGCCCCAGCATTTT,CASSPRDTYSNQPQHF,TRBJ1-5,TRBV6-6,-,-
TGCGCCAGCAGCCAAGATAACGGGGGGCACTACAATGAGCAGTTCTTC,CASSQDNGGHYNEQFF,TRBJ2-1,TRBV4-3,-,-
TGTGCCAGTAGTATAGATCCTAATAGCAATCAGCCCCAGCATTTT,CASSIDPNSNQPQHF,TRBJ1-5,TRBV19,-,-
TGTGCCATCAGTGAGTCGCAGAACTATGGCTACACCTTC,CAISESQNYGYTF,TRBJ1-2,TRBV10-3,-,-
TGTGCCAGCAGCCGGACATCTAACTATGGCTACACCTTC,CASSRTSNYGYTF,TRBJ1-2,TRBV6-5,-,-
TGTGCCATCAGCACTATAAAAACAACTAATGAAAAACTGTTTTTT,CAISTIKTTNEKLFF,TRBJ1-4,TRBV10-3,-,-
TGTGCCAGCAGTGAATCGGGGACTTGGACCTACAATGAGCAGTTCTTC,CASSESGTWTYNEQFF,TRBJ2-1,TRBV25-1,-,-
TGCGCCAGCAGCTTGGGGGCAGTTCGGGGGGAGACCCAGTACTTC,CASSLGAVRGETQYF,TRBJ2-5,TRBV5-1,-,-
TGCGCCAGCAGCTTGGCCGTGGGCAGGGGCGAGCAGTACTTC,CASSLAVGRGEQYF,TRBJ2-7,TRBV5-1,-,-
TGTGCCAGCAGCGTAGCCCCAGCTAGCGTAAGCTCCTACAATGAGCAGTTCTTC,CASSVAPASVSSYNEQFF,TRBJ2-1,TRBV9,-,-
TGTGCCAGTAGTATACAACAGGGGGCTCAGCCCCAGCATTTT,CASSIQQGAQPQHF,TRBJ1-5,TRBV19,-,TRBD1
TGTGCCAGCAAATCGGGGGTTGGAAACACCATATATTTT,CASKSGVGNTIYF,TRBJ1-3,TRBV2,-,-
TGTGCCAACCCAGACTGTGGCGGGGACCGAACCTACGAGCAGTACTTC,CANPDCGGDRTYEQYF,TRBJ2-7,TRBV9,-,-
TGTGCCAGCAGCCAACGACTAGCGGGGAGGGATGAGCAGTTCTTC,CASSQRLAGRDEQFF,TRBJ2-1,TRBV7-8,-,TRBD2
TGTGCCAGCAGCGGTGACCCTGGGGGCCCCCTCCACTTT,CASSGDPGGPLHF,TRBJ1-6,TRBV7-8,-,-
TGTTCCAGCAGCTTTGATTCGGTTGAAGCTTTCTTT,CSSSFDSVEAFF,TRBJ1-1,TRBV7-9,once,-
TGTGCCAGCAGTCTGGGGACAGGCCACTACGAGCAGTACTTC,CASSLGTGHYEQYF,TRBJ2-7,TRBV27,-,TRBD1
TGTGCCATCAGCTCGACAGATACTGCAACTAATGAAAAACTGTTTTTT,CAISSTDTATNEKLFF,TRBJ1-4,TRBV10-3,once,-
TGTGCCTGGATACGCCTTTTGAGGTCACCCCTCCACTTT,CAWIRLLRSPLHF,TRBJ1-6,TRBV30,few,-
TGTGCCAGCAGCTTAACGGTGCGTGGGGCCACTGAAGCTTTCTTT,CASSLTVRGATEAFF,TRBJ1-1,TRBV11-2,-,-
TGTGCCAGCAAACGGGTGGTTAGGACTGAAGCTTTCTTT,CASKRVVRTEAFF,TRBJ1-1,TRBV6-5,few,-
TGTGCCAGCAGTTCGCGGACTTATCGCGGTGAAAAACTGTTTTTT,CASSSRTYRGEKLFF,TRBJ1-4,TRBV27,few,-
TGTGCCAGCAGCGCCCGGACAGGGACCACCGGGGAGCTGTTTTTT,CASSARTGTTGELFF,TRBJ2-2,TRBV6-1,-,TRBD1
TGTGCCAGCACCTCACACAGGGGAAATAGCAATCAGCCCCAGCATTTT,CASTSHRGNSNQPQHF,TRBJ1-5,TRBV28,-,TRBD1
TGCGCCAGCAGCTTGGGGACGGGGACCTACGAGCAGTACTTC,CASSLGTGTYEQYF,TRBJ2-7,TRBV5-1,-,-
TGTGCCAGCAGCTTAGAAGAGGGAAGGGCTAACTATGGCTACACCTTC,CASSLEEGRANYGYTF,TRBJ1-2,TRBV5-4,-,-
TGTGCCAGCAGCTGGACAGCGTTCACAGATACGCAGTATTTT,CASSWTAFTDTQYF,TRBJ2-3,TRBV9,-,-
TGTGCCAGCAGTTCAGGAAAGGGCAGGGGGAACACCGGGGAGCTGTTTTTT,CASSSGKGRGNTGELFF,TRBJ2-2,TRBV27,-,-
TGTGCCAGCAGCGCAGGGGCGGGGGGGCCCATAGATACGCAGTATTTT,CASSAGAGGPIDTQYF,TRBJ2-3,TRBV11-3,few,TRBD2
TGTGCCAGCAGCTTAGCCCGGGGGGCCTCCACTAGCACAGATACGCAGTATTTT,CASSLARGASTSTDTQYF,TRBJ2-3,TRBV11-2,-,-
TGTGCCACCAGCACAGGGGACTACGAGCAGTACTTC,CATSTGDYEQYF,TRBJ2-7,TRBV15,-,-
TGTGCCAGTAGTCTACGGACAGGGCCGGGGGAGACCCAGTACTTC,CASSLRTGPGETQYF,TRBJ2-5,TRBV19,-,TRBD1
TGTGCCAGCAGTTTCGGGGGGATGAACTATGGCTACACCTTC,CASSFGGMNYGYTF,TRBJ1-2,TRBV28,-,-